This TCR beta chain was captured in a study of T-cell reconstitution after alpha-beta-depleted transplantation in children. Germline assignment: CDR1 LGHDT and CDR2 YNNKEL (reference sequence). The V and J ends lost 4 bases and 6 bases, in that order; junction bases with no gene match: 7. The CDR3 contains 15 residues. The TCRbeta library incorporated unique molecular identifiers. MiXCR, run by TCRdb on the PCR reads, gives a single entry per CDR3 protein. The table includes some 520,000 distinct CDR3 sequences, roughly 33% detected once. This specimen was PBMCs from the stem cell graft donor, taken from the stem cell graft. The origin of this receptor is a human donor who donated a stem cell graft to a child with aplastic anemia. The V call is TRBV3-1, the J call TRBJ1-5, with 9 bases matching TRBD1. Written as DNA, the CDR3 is TGTGCCAGCAGCCCCAGACAGGGGGGGGGTCAGCCCCAGCATTTT. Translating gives CASSPRQGGGQPQHF.